One and the same sample provided the 32 T cell receptor beta chains below, sequenced in a study of brain T cells in children with intractable seizures. Sequenced by immunoSEQ multiplex PCR; TCRdb stores in-frame clones only, minus some. The sample consists of fewer than 25,000 clones, 94% of them appearing once. The input for sequencing was peripheral blood, taken at surgery. The receptors were gathered from a boy younger than 18 with focal cortical dysplasia and intractable seizures.

The V call is TRBV2, the J call TRBJ2-3, with D perhaps matching TRBD1 (5 bases). V shed 7 bases and J shed 2 bases, with 13 bases lying between them. The CDR3 runs to 14 residues. The germline gives CDR1 SNHLY, CDR2 FYNNEI. CDR3 loop: CASIRAGNTDTQYF. In nucleotides, the CDR3 is TGTGCCAGCATCCGGGCAGGGAACACAGATACGCAGTATTTT.

This clone was seen only once. This chain links TRBV2 with TRBJ1-2; D is unclear. CDR1 and CDR2 (germline): SNHLY, FYNNEI. With 8 bases removed from V and 8 bases from J, the gap between germline ends came to 21 bases. The CDR3 length is 14 residues. The CDR3 bases are TGTGCCAGCGATCCCTTCATAGGGCCCGGGGGCTACACCTTC. Its translation is CASDPFIGPGGYTF.

The J gene is TRBJ2-2, the V gene TRBV10-3, with D perhaps TRBD1 (5 bases). Germline values: CDR1 ENHRY, CDR2 SYGVKD. V was clipped by 3 bases and J by 6 bases, with 5 bases between them. The CDR3 has 12 residues. This chain's CDR3 is CAISEGAGELFF. CDR3 bases: TGTGCCATCAGTGAAGGGGCCGGGGAGCTGTTTTTT.

V gene TRBV19 combines with J gene TRBJ1-5; TRBD1 matches at 7 bases. The CDR3 consists of 14 residues. The ends lost 8 bases at V and 5 bases at J; junction bases unmatched: 9. Germline CDR1 reads LNHDA; CDR2 reads SQIVND (reference sequence). CDR3 region: CASSGQAPHQPQHF. DNA of the CDR3: TGTGCCAGTTCTGGACAGGCCCCCCATCAGCCCCAGCATTTT.

V is TRBV30 and J is TRBJ1-4; TRBD1 aligns across 7 bases. The germline V gene encodes CDR1 GTSNPN and CDR2 SVGIG (reference sequence). With 4 bases clipped from V and 5 bases from J, the junction kept 4 bases outside the gene matches. The CDR3 is 13 residues long. CDR3 region: CAWTGQSNEKLFF. The CDR3 DNA reads TGTGCCTGGACGGGACAGAGCAATGAAAAACTGTTTTTT.

This clone was recorded only once. The rearrangement uses TRBV5-1 and TRBJ2-5; perhaps TRBD1 as D (5 bases). The germline V gene has CDR1 SGHRS and CDR2 YFSETQ. The V end lost 0 bases, the J end lost 2 bases, and 8 bases lay between the germline ends. CDR3 length: 14 amino acids. The CDR3 loop is CASSLAGFQETQYF. CDR3 DNA sequence: TGCGCCAGCAGCTTGGCAGGGTTTCAAGAGACCCAGTACTTC.

This rearrangement joins TRBV6-5 to TRBJ2-1; TRBD2 aligns across 13 bases. This CDR3 contains 15 residues. CDR1 is MNHEY, CDR2 SVGAGI, per germline. The V gene end was trimmed by 6 bases and the J gene end by 5 bases; junction bases not matched to a gene: 4. For the CDR3, the DNA is TGTGCCAGCAGCCCACTAGCGGGGGGGGACAATGAGCAGTTCTTC. Its translation: CASSPLAGGDNEQFF.

The genes are TRBV13 and TRBJ2-7; the D is unclear. The germline gives CDR1 PRHDT, CDR2 FYEKMQ (reference sequence). The CDR3 loop spans 11 amino acids. The V end lost 4 bases, the J end lost 6 bases, and 7 bases lay between the germline ends. CDR3 nucleotide sequence: TGTGCCAGCAGCTCCCTGGGCGAGCAGTACTTC. This encodes CASSSLGEQYF.

J is TRBJ1-1 and V is TRBV5-1, with D perhaps TRBD1 (6 bases). Trimming removed 3 bases at V and 4 bases at J, with 13 bases between. This CDR3 contains 14 residues. CDR1 and CDR2 from the germline V gene are SGHRS and YFSETQ. The CDR3 DNA reads TGCGCCAGCAGCTCTGCGGGGGCGACCACTGAAGCTTTCTTT. It codes for CASSSAGATTEAFF.

CDR3 loop: CASSLEPGGYEQYF. The CDR3 DNA follows: TGTGCCAGCAGCTTGGAACCAGGGGGCTACGAGCAGTACTTC. The chain combines TRBV5-4 with TRBJ2-7; TRBD1 matches 7 bases. The CDR3 has 14 residues. From germline, CDR1 is SGHNT and CDR2 YYREEE (reference sequence). Trimming took 0 bases from V and 3 from J; bases not matched to a gene: 3.

Only one count was recorded for this clone. The gene calls are TRBV5-1 and TRBJ2-1; tentative D call: TRBD1 (6 bases). Trimming removed 4 bases from V and 4 bases from J, with 18 bases in between. The length of the CDR3 is 16 residues. Germline lookup yields CDR1 SGHRS and CDR2 YFSETQ. In DNA form, the CDR3 reads TGCGCCAGCAGCCTTGGTTCGGACAGCCGGTACAATGAGCAGTTCTTC. As protein: CASSLGSDSRYNEQFF.

The rearrangement uses TRBV27 and TRBJ1-1; 10 nucleotides agree with TRBD1. Per germline, CDR1 MNHEY and CDR2 SMNVEV (reference sequence). There are 15 residues in the CDR3. V trimming: 6 bases; J trimming: 6 bases; junction bases outside the gene matches: 10. The CDR3 region is CASRSGQGEYAEAFF. DNA of the CDR3: TGTGCCAGCAGATCCGGACAGGGGGAATACGCTGAAGCTTTCTTT.

The V and J genes are TRBV19 and TRBJ1-1; no definite D call. V gave up 6 bases and J gave up 3 bases, with 11 bases separating them. CDR3 size: 13 residues. Germline V gives CDR1 LNHDA, CDR2 SQIVND (reference sequence). This CDR3 is CASSKKGYTEAFF. The CDR3 DNA reads as TGTGCCAGTAGCAAAAAGGGTTACACTGAAGCTTTCTTT.

This clone was observed a few times. The chain is built from TRBV3-1 (or the pseudogene TRBV3-2) and TRBJ2-3; TRBD1 aligns across 7 bases. This CDR3 is built from 17 residues. The ends lost 2 bases at V and 1 base at J; junction bases unmatched: 9. Germline lookup yields CDR1 LGHDT and CDR2 YNNKEL (reference sequence). The CDR3 loop reads CASSQFLQGHGTDTQYF. CDR3 nucleotides: TGTGCCAGCAGCCAATTCTTACAGGGGCACGGCACAGATACGCAGTATTTT.

This chain joins TRBV6-5 and TRBJ2-3; no clear D gene. This CDR3 is built from 12 residues. The V and J ends lost 6 bases and 5 bases respectively, with 9 bases between them. Germline CDR1 and CDR2: MNHEY and SVGAGI. DNA of the CDR3: TGTGCCAGCAGCCGCGTAGAAGATACGCAGTATTTT. Its translation: CASSRVEDTQYF.

V is TRBV9 and J is TRBJ2-3, with no clear D. Deletions cut 2 bases from V and 2 bases from J, with 3 bases between. CDR1 and CDR2 (germline): SGDLS, YYNGEE. The CDR3 is 12 residues long. The CDR3 is CASSVHTDTQYF. CDR3 coding DNA: TGTGCCAGCAGCGTCCACACAGATACGCAGTATTTT.

This chain uses TRBV6-5 with TRBJ2-7, with 13 nucleotides matching TRBD2. V lost 6 bases, J lost 6 bases, and 5 bases stayed unmatched. Germline V gives CDR1 MNHEY, CDR2 SVGAGI. CDR3 length equals 14 residues. DNA for the CDR3: TGTGCCAGCAGGCAAGGACTAGCGGGAGTCGAGCAGTACGTC. Its translation is CASRQGLAGVEQYV.

The gene calls are TRBV2 and TRBJ1-4; D is ambiguous. Germline CDR1 reads SNHLY; CDR2 reads FYNNEI. V was cut by 8 bases and J by 7 bases, with 14 bases left in between. The CDR3 has 13 amino acids. The CDR3 loop reads CASGGSRPEKLFF. The DNA for the CDR3 is TGTGCCAGCGGAGGAAGCCGGCCTGAAAAACTGTTTTTT.

The rearrangement joins TRBV19 to TRBJ1-2; D uncertain. The germline gives CDR1 LNHDA, CDR2 SQIVND (reference sequence). V lost 7 bases to trimming and J lost 2 bases, with 5 bases between them. CDR3 size: 11 residues. This CDR3 is CASMKNYGYTF. CDR3 DNA: TGTGCCAGTATGAAGAACTATGGCTACACCTTC.

The chain joins TRBV7-9 to TRBJ2-1; 11 bases are shared with TRBD2. From germline, CDR1 is SEHNR and CDR2 FQNEAQ (reference sequence). This CDR3 region has 19 residues. After removal of 4 bases from V and 5 bases from J, the junction contained 16 bases not matched to a gene. The CDR3 loop is CASSSPSSGGVPPDNEQFF. The CDR3 DNA sequence: TGTGCCAGCAGCTCCCCCAGTAGCGGGGGGGTCCCCCCAGACAATGAGCAGTTCTTC.

This clone was detected only once. This chain connects TRBV19 to TRBJ1-1, with TRBD1 identical over 9 bases. This CDR3 has 14 amino acids. V trimming: 4 bases; J trimming: 3 bases; junction bases outside the gene matches: 3. Germline V gene data show CDR1 as LNHDA and CDR2 as SQIVND (reference sequence). CDR3 sequence: CASSTGTGYTEAFF. The CDR3 nucleotides are TGTGCCAGTAGTACTGGGACAGGGTACACTGAAGCTTTCTTT.

The CDR3 loop reads CASSLSPVGDEQFF. DNA of the CDR3: TGTGCCAGCAGTTTGAGCCCGGTGGGCGATGAGCAGTTCTTC. V usage is TRBV27 and J usage is TRBJ2-1; the D is unclear. The CDR3 sequence is 14 residues long. Germline assignment: CDR1 MNHEY and CDR2 SMNVEV (reference sequence). V lost 3 bases and J 8 bases, leaving 14 bases between the germline ends.

A single count supports this clone. The chain is built from TRBV7-3 and TRBJ2-5; possible D gene TRBD1, 5 bases. The CDR3 spans 14 residues. Germline V lookup: CDR1 SGHTA, CDR2 FQGTGA. The V end lost 1 base, the J end lost 5 bases, and 11 bases lay between the germline ends. This CDR3 is CASSLMGQGETQYF. Here the CDR3 DNA reads TGTGCCAGCAGCTTAATGGGGCAAGGGGAGACCCAGTACTTC. Full variable domain (outside the CDR3, taken from reference TRBV7-3 and TRBJ2-5): GAGVSQTPSNKVTEKGKYVELRCDPISGHTALYWYRQSLGQGPEFLIYFQGTGAADDSGLPNDRFFAVRPEGSVSTLKIQRTERGDSAVYLCASSLMGQGETQYFGPGTRLLVL.

The chain carries TRBV6-1 and TRBJ1-2, with 7 bases aligning to TRBD1. Per the germline V gene, CDR1 is MNHNS and CDR2 is SASEGT. The CDR3 length is 15 residues. Trimming cost V 0 bases and J 5 bases; bases outside gene matches: 6. The CDR3 loop reads CASSEAPAGGYGYTF. CDR3 DNA sequence: TGTGCCAGCAGTGAAGCGCCGGCAGGGGGGTATGGCTACACCTTC.

The table lists this clone with a count of one. The chain combines TRBV11-3 with TRBJ2-2, with D unresolved. The CDR3 has 14 residues. Trimming stripped 1 base from V and 5 bases from J, with 8 bases between. Germline assignment: CDR1 SGHNT and CDR2 YENEEA. CDR3 protein: CASSLAGSTGELFF. CDR3 DNA sequence: TGTGCCAGCAGCTTAGCGGGCAGTACCGGGGAGCTGTTTTTT.

This clone was picked up one time. The chain links TRBV14 to TRBJ1-1; TRBD1 aligns across 7 bases. CDR1 is SGHDN, CDR2 FVKESK, per germline. V gave up 5 bases and J gave up 1 base; unmatched junction bases: 10. This CDR3 is 16 amino acids long. CDR3 sequence (DNA): TGTGCCAGCAGCTTAACTCCTGGACAGGCGAACACTGAAGCTTTCTTT. Protein sequence: CASSLTPGQANTEAFF.

V and J are TRBV5-1 and TRBJ1-2; possibly TRBD1 for D (6 bases). CDR3 size: 13 residues. Germline lookup yields CDR1 SGHRS and CDR2 YFSETQ. V dropped 4 bases and J dropped 5 bases, with 12 bases sitting between them. The CDR3 protein is CASSPGGGYGYTF. Here the CDR3 DNA reads TGCGCCAGCAGCCCCGGAGGGGGTTATGGCTACACCTTC. The entire variable domain, with the rest obtained from reference TRBV5-1 and TRBJ1-2, is as follows: KAGVTQTPRYLIKTRGQQVTLSCSPISGHRSVSWYQQTPGQGLQFLFEYFSETQRNKGNFPGRFSGRQFSNSRSEMNVSTLELGDSALYLCASSPGGGYGYTFGSGTRLTVV.

The rearrangement uses TRBV19 and TRBJ1-1; weak D call: TRBD1 (6 bases). This CDR3 spans 15 amino acids. The V and J ends lost 4 bases and 11 bases respectively, with 23 bases between them. The germline gives CDR1 LNHDA, CDR2 SQIVND (reference sequence). In DNA form, the CDR3 reads TGTGCCAGTAGTACCTTACCGGGACAAATTTGGGAGGCTTTCTTT. Translated, it gives CASSTLPGQIWEAFF.

V is TRBV4-2 and J is TRBJ1-6; D is perhaps TRBD1 (5 bases). The CDR3 is made up of 16 amino acids. Trimming cost V 4 bases and J 8 bases, with 18 bases left between them. Germline CDR1 is LGHNA and CDR2 is YNFKEQ. CDR3 nucleotide sequence: TGTGCCAGCAGCCCGAAGGAGCAGGGTTCGGATTCACCCCTCCACTTT. This sequence encodes CASSPKEQGSDSPLHF.

The chain couples TRBV13 to TRBJ1-3; no firm D call. Trimming pared 1 base from V and 2 bases from J, leaving 9 bases between. Per the germline V gene, CDR1 is PRHDT and CDR2 is FYEKMQ (reference sequence). This CDR3 comprises 15 residues. DNA of the CDR3: TGTGCCAGCAGCTTAGTGGGGTTCGCTGGAAACACCATATATTTT. As protein: CASSLVGFAGNTIYF.

J is TRBJ2-7 and V is TRBV6-5; 10 nucleotides match TRBD1. Germline V gene sequence: CDR1 MNHEY, CDR2 SVGAGI. The V segment lost 6 bases and the J segment 4 bases; nucleotides outside the gene matches: 3. CDR3 length: 13 amino acids. The CDR3 reads CASRRDRGYEQYF. The CDR3 nucleotides are TGTGCCAGCAGGCGGGACAGGGGTTACGAGCAGTACTTC.

In DNA, the CDR3 is TGTGCCAGCAGCCACGGGACTAGCGGCTACAATGAGCAGTTCTTC. Its translation is CASSHGTSGYNEQFF. The chain has TRBV11-2 and TRBJ2-1; 11 bases fit TRBD2. Germline V gene sequence: CDR1 SGHAT, CDR2 FQNNGV. With V trimmed by 5 bases and J by 3 bases, 3 bases remained unmatched. CDR3 length: 15 amino acids.